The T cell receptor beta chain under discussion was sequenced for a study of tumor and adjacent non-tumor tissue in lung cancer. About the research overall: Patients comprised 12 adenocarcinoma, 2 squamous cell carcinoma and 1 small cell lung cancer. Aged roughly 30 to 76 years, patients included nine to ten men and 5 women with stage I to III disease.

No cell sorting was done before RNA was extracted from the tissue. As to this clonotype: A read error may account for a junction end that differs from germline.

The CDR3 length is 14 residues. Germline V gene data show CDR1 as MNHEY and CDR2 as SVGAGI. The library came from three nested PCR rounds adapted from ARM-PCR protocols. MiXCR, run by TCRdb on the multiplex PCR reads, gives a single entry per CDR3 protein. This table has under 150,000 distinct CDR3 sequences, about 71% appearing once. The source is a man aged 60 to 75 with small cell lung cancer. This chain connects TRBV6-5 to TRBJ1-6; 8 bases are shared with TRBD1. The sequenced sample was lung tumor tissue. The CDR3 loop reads CASSIGTGYSPPHF. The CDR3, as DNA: TGTGCCAGCAGTATCGGGACAGGATATTCACCCCCCCACTTT.